This TCR beta chain appears in the sequencing data of a study of brain T cells in children with intractable seizures. The sequenced cases were selected for having the highest brain T cell transcript signatures. The CDR3 length is 17 residues. Deletions cut 5 bases from V and 1 base from J, with 20 bases between. Germline CDR1 reads MDHEN; CDR2 reads SYDVKM. The table came from immunoSEQ multiplex PCR; TCRdb's copy has only in-frame clones and leaves some out. In the table there are 110,000 or so clones, approximately 94% of which are singletons. The chain employs TRBV28 and TRBJ1-1; D remains ambiguous. Sequencing used peripheral blood, obtained at surgery. The TCR comes from a boy under two years old with hemimegalencephaly and intractable seizures. The CDR3 loop is CASSPRPFRRTNTEAFF. The CDR3 coding sequence is TGTGCCAGCAGTCCCCGTCCTTTTAGACGTACGAACACTGAAGCTTTCTTT.